These T cell receptor beta chains were read from a single sample in a study of blood T cell repertoires in COVID-19. Here immunoSEQ multiplex PCR was the method, and the copy in TCRdb shows in-frame clones only, minus some. This table has about 110,000 clones, approximately 68% appearing once. Sequencing was done on a sample of peripheral blood. These receptors were taken from a woman aged 55-69 years with acute or convalescent COVID-19. CDR3s include the opening cysteine and the closing phenylalanine or tryptophan. D genes are given only for firm matches. Size is omitted from some rows. Given values are once, few, many or a class for expanded clones.

clone_size: NA; d_call: NA; v_call: TRBV19; j_call: TRBJ1-2; cdr3_length: 13; cdr3_aa: CASTPGTGKGYTF; cdr3_nt: TGTGCCAGTACCCCCGGTACGGGGAAAGGCTACACCTTC
clone_size: NA; d_call: NA; v_call: TRBV9; j_call: TRBJ2-3; cdr3_length: 15; cdr3_aa: CASSVLYTATDTQYF; cdr3_nt: TGTGCCAGCAGCGTATTGTATACTGCCACAGATACGCAGTATTTT
clone_size: NA; d_call: NA; v_call: TRBV27; j_call: TRBJ2-2; cdr3_length: 14; cdr3_aa: CASREGSATGELFF; cdr3_nt: TGTGCCAGCAGGGAGGGTTCAGCCACCGGGGAGCTGTTTTTT
clone_size: NA; d_call: NA; v_call: TRBV2; j_call: TRBJ1-6; cdr3_length: 14; cdr3_aa: CASSVAGSDSPLHF; cdr3_nt: TGTGCCAGCAGTGTTGCAGGGTCGGATTCACCCCTCCACTTT
clone_size: NA; d_call: TRBD1; v_call: TRBV5-1; j_call: TRBJ1-2; cdr3_length: 14; cdr3_aa: CASSGGQGPGGYTF; cdr3_nt: TGCGCCAGCAGCGGTGGACAGGGGCCGGGGGGCTACACCTTC
clone_size: NA; d_call: TRBD1; v_call: TRBV19; j_call: TRBJ1-3; cdr3_length: 15; cdr3_aa: CASSHGTVSGNTIYF; cdr3_nt: TGTGCCAGTAGTCATGGGACAGTCTCTGGAAACACCATATATTTT
clone_size: once; d_call: TRBD1; v_call: TRBV19; j_call: TRBJ1-5; cdr3_length: 16; cdr3_aa: CASSINGGQGNQPQHF; cdr3_nt: TGTGCCAGTAGTATTAATGGGGGACAGGGGAATCAGCCCCAGCATTTT
clone_size: NA; d_call: NA; v_call: TRBV6-6; j_call: TRBJ1-5; cdr3_length: 14; cdr3_aa: CASSYRGGDQPQHF; cdr3_nt: TGTGCCAGCAGTTATCGGGGGGGCGATCAGCCCCAGCATTTT
clone_size: NA; d_call: NA; v_call: TRBV5-1; j_call: TRBJ1-3; cdr3_length: 14; cdr3_aa: CASSLSGFGNTIYF; cdr3_nt: TGCGCCAGCAGCTTATCAGGATTTGGAAACACCATATATTTT
clone_size: NA; d_call: NA; v_call: TRBV5-1; j_call: TRBJ2-1; cdr3_length: 16; cdr3_aa: CASSKGTNQGYNEQFF; cdr3_nt: TGCGCCAGCAGTAAAGGGACAAATCAAGGCTACAATGAGCAGTTCTTC
clone_size: NA; d_call: TRBD1; v_call: TRBV30; j_call: TRBJ1-2; cdr3_length: 13; cdr3_aa: CAWSAGGYYGYTF; cdr3_nt: TGTGCCTGGAGCGCAGGGGGGTACTATGGCTACACCTTC
clone_size: NA; d_call: NA; v_call: TRBV21-1; j_call: TRBJ1-5; cdr3_length: 15; cdr3_aa: CASSKVSSSNQPQHF; cdr3_nt: TGTGCCAGCAGCAAAGTGTCATCTAGCAATCAGCCCCAGCATTTT
clone_size: few; d_call: NA; v_call: TRBV5-1; j_call: TRBJ2-3; cdr3_length: 16; cdr3_aa: CASSSRGGERTDTQYF; cdr3_nt: TGCGCCAGCAGCTCTAGGGGCGGGGAGCGCACAGATACGCAGTATTTT
clone_size: once; d_call: NA; v_call: TRBV12-3/TRBV12-4; j_call: TRBJ1-5; cdr3_length: 12; cdr3_aa: CASRDTVQPQHF; cdr3_nt: TGTGCCAGCAGGGACACAGTTCAGCCCCAGCATTTT
clone_size: NA; d_call: NA; v_call: TRBV19; j_call: TRBJ1-4; cdr3_length: 14; cdr3_aa: CASSSQGRNEKLFF; cdr3_nt: TGTGCCAGTAGTTCACAGGGTCGTAATGAAAAACTGTTTTTT
clone_size: NA; d_call: NA; v_call: TRBV7-9; j_call: TRBJ1-2; cdr3_length: 12; cdr3_aa: CASSPSGNGYTF; cdr3_nt: TGTGCCAGCAGCCCCTCCGGGAATGGCTACACCTTC
clone_size: NA; d_call: TRBD1; v_call: TRBV19; j_call: TRBJ1-2; cdr3_length: 15; cdr3_aa: CASSTPGTGVYGYTF; cdr3_nt: TGTGCCAGTAGTACACCCGGGACAGGGGTATATGGCTACACCTTC
clone_size: NA; d_call: TRBD1; v_call: TRBV27; j_call: TRBJ1-6; cdr3_length: 18; cdr3_aa: CASSLSTGVGGYNSPLHF; cdr3_nt: TGTGCCAGCAGCCTTTCTACAGGGGTCGGGGGCTATAATTCACCCCTCCACTTT
clone_size: once; d_call: NA; v_call: TRBV5-6; j_call: TRBJ2-1; cdr3_length: 15; cdr3_aa: CASSFPQIRTHEQFF; cdr3_nt: TGTGCCAGCAGCTTTCCGCAGATCCGAACCCATGAGCAGTTCTTC
clone_size: NA; d_call: NA; v_call: TRBV2; j_call: TRBJ2-1; cdr3_length: 12; cdr3_aa: CASSVQGTEQFF; cdr3_nt: TGTGCCAGCAGTGTTCAGGGTACTGAGCAGTTCTTC
clone_size: once; d_call: NA; v_call: TRBV9; j_call: TRBJ1-6; cdr3_length: 15; cdr3_aa: CASSVNTAGNSPLHF; cdr3_nt: TGTGCCAGCAGCGTGAACACAGCCGGTAATTCACCCCTCCACTTT
clone_size: NA; d_call: TRBD1; v_call: TRBV5-1; j_call: TRBJ2-5; cdr3_length: 15; cdr3_aa: CASSDGTGGRETQYF; cdr3_nt: TGCGCCAGCAGCGACGGGACAGGGGGTAGAGAGACCCAGTACTTC
clone_size: NA; d_call: TRBD1; v_call: TRBV5-1; j_call: TRBJ2-7; cdr3_length: 15; cdr3_aa: CASSGGTGTTYEQYF; cdr3_nt: TGCGCCAGCAGCGGTGGGACAGGGACTACCTACGAGCAGTACTTC